The 15 T cell receptor beta chains below come from one sample, sequenced in a study of early T cells in non-severe SARS-CoV-2 infection. TCRdb reprocessed the 5' RACE reads with MiXCR, giving one entry per CDR3 protein. This sample has some 98,000 distinct CDR3 sequences, with 9.5% to 12% found just once. The sequenced sample consisted of whole blood. These receptors were collected from an adult who was a healthcare worker with PCR-confirmed SARS-CoV-2 infection or an uninfected control (not recorded which).

The chain combines TRBV4-2 with TRBJ2-1, with TRBD1 as a possible D gene (6 bases). Trimming removed 0 bases at V and 3 bases at J, with 9 bases between. CDR1 and CDR2 (germline): LGHNA, YNFKEQ. There are 15 residues in the CDR3. CDR3 sequence (DNA): TGTGCCAGCAGCCAAGAATGGACAGACTACAATGAGCAGTTCTTC. This codes for CASSQEWTDYNEQFF.

This clonotype was detected ten times or more. V usage is TRBV9 and J usage is TRBJ2-7; 7 nucleotides align to TRBD1. This CDR3 is 14 amino acids long. Trimming took 6 bases from V and 0 from J; bases not matched to a gene: 6. From germline, CDR1 is SGDLS and CDR2 YYNGEE. CDR3 in amino acids: CASTLTGNSYEQYF. Here the CDR3 DNA reads TGTGCCAGCACCCTGACAGGGAACTCCTACGAGCAGTACTTC.

Of note for this clonotype: A read error may be the cause here, since a much bigger clone is one base away. The CDR3 carries no conserved terminal phenylalanine or tryptophan, so it likely arises from a read error. The genes are TRBV7-8 and TRBJ2-1; D call uncertain. Germline CDR1 SGHVS, CDR2 FQNEAQ. Trimming took 4 bases from V and 1 from J, leaving 5 bases between them. This CDR3 contains 13 residues. CDR3 sequence: CASSSKSYNEQFL. The CDR3 bases are TGTGCCAGCAGCTCGAAATCCTACAATGAGCAGTTCTTA.

V usage is TRBV20-1 and J usage is TRBJ2-1; D not certain. The CDR3 is 12 amino acids. The germline V gene has CDR1 DFQATT and CDR2 SNEGSKA (reference sequence). V was clipped by 3 bases and J by 9 bases, with 12 bases between them. The CDR3 nucleotides read TGCAGTGCTAGGACCCCAGTGAGTGAGCAGTTCTTC. It codes for CSARTPVSEQFF.

At least ten counts were recorded for this clonotype. The chain carries TRBV28 and TRBJ2-1, with 7 bases lining up with TRBD1. From germline, CDR1 is MDHEN and CDR2 SYDVKM. This CDR3 is built from 15 residues. V shed 6 bases, J shed 4 bases, and the junction held 9 bases outside the gene matches. The CDR3 sequence is CASRTTGVSYNEQFF. Here the CDR3 DNA reads TGTGCCAGCAGGACCACAGGGGTCAGTTACAATGAGCAGTTCTTC.

This clonotype has a count of ten or more. CDR3 bases: TGTGCCTGGATTGTGGGGCCCTACGAGCAGTACTTC. Residues: CAWIVGPYEQYF. The J gene is TRBJ2-7, the V gene TRBV30; the D gene is possibly TRBD1 (5 bases). Per germline, CDR1 GTSNPN and CDR2 SVGIG (reference sequence). V lost 4 bases and J lost 2, with 9 bases in between. The CDR3 sequence is 12 residues long.

Regarding this clonotype: This could be a read error, since a much larger clone is one nucleotide away. This sequence joins TRBV6-2 or TRBV6-3 and TRBJ2-3, with D unclear. This CDR3 has 14 residues. Germline assignment: CDR1 MNHEY and CDR2 SVGEGT. Trimming shortened V by 4 bases and J by 6 bases, and 14 bases separated the two germline ends. CDR3 nucleotides: TGTGCCAGCAGTTTCAGAGCGACCCCGGATACGCAGTATTTT. Protein sequence: CASSFRATPDTQYF.

This chain links TRBV21-1 with TRBJ2-3; the table names TRBD1, a call not compared with the DNA. TRBV21-1 is a pseudogene segment. The CDR3 spans 19 residues. The chain's CDR3 is CASSNWGQGLATPTDTQYF. The DNA of the CDR3 is TGTGCCAGCAGCAACTGGGGACAGGGACTTGCAACCCCCACAGATACGCAGTATTTT.

The rearrangement uses TRBV7-2 and TRBJ2-1, with D possibly TRBD2 on 7 matching bases. V lost 4 bases, J lost 4 bases, and 14 bases lay in between. The CDR3 is 15 residues long. Germline V gene lookup returns CDR1 SGHTA and CDR2 FQGNSA. CDR3: CASSSSGDKYNEQFF. CDR3 bases: TGTGCCAGCAGCTCCAGCGGGGACAAGTACAATGAGCAGTTCTTC.

This clonotype was counted between two and nine times. This chain connects TRBV7-9 to TRBJ2-2; 10 nucleotides align to TRBD2. V dropped 2 bases and J dropped 1; count of bases not matched to a gene: 1. The CDR3 sequence is 16 residues long. CDR1 is SEHNR, CDR2 FQNEAQ, per germline (reference sequence). The CDR3 bases are TGTGCCAGCAGCTTAAGACTAGCGGGGAACACCGGGGAGCTGTTTTTT. The encoded protein is CASSLRLAGNTGELFF.

This clonotype was observed at least ten times. The rearrangement joins TRBV19 to TRBJ1-4; D unresolved. This CDR3 comprises 11 residues. Germline V CDR1 and CDR2: LNHDA, SQIVND (reference sequence). Trimming cost V 5 bases and J 10 bases, with 8 bases left between them. CDR3: CASSSRGKLFF. The CDR3 DNA follows: TGTGCCAGTAGTTCCCGGGGAAAACTGTTTTTT.

This clonotype was seen ten or more times. This sequence joins TRBV5-6 and TRBJ2-2, with D tentatively TRBD2 (7 bases). Germline CDR1 and CDR2: SGHDT and YYEEEE. This CDR3 contains 15 residues. V shed 4 bases and J shed 5 bases, with 15 bases lying between them. CDR3 in DNA: TGTGCCAGCAGCCCCTGGGGGGGGCCGACCGGGGAGCTGTTTTTT. Protein: CASSPWGGPTGELFF.

CDR3 nucleotides: TGCGCCAGCAGTCAATCTCGGGACCCACTAAGCCGGGAGACCCAGTACTTC. Encoded protein: CASSQSRDPLSRETQYF. The chain combines TRBV23-1 with TRBJ2-5; the D gene could be TRBD1 or TRBD2 (5 bases each). TRBV23-1 is reported as an ORF; its role is uncertain. The CDR3 is 17 residues long. V gave up 0 bases and J gave up 5 bases, with 19 bases separating them.

This clonotype appeared a few times. This chain uses TRBV6-1 with TRBJ2-1; 8 bases are shared with TRBD2. The V gene's germline CDR1 is MNHNS and CDR2 SASEGT. The length of the CDR3 is 15 residues. V shed 11 bases and J 2 bases; nucleotides not matched to a gene: 11. For the CDR3, the DNA is TGTGCCCTAGATTGGGGCGGGAGGACCTACAATGAGCAGTTCTTC. This sequence encodes CALDWGGRTYNEQFF.

Only a few counts were recorded for this clonotype. The CDR3 protein is CSVGRGNTEAFF. In DNA form, the CDR3 reads TGCAGCGTGGGACGGGGGAACACTGAAGCTTTCTTT. This chain joins TRBV29-1 and TRBJ1-1, with D tentatively TRBD1 (5 bases). The CDR3 loop spans 12 amino acids. The germline V and J ends were trimmed by 6 bases and 1 base, with 9 bases remaining between them. Germline V gives CDR1 SQVTM, CDR2 ANQGSEA. Based on the CDR3 plus reference TRBV29-1 and TRBJ1-1, the full variable domain is SAVISQKPSRDICQRGTSLTIQCQVDSQVTMMFWYRQQPGQSLTLIATANQGSEATYESGFVIDKFPISRPNLTFSTLTVSNMSPEDSSIYLCSVGRGNTEAFFGQGTRLTVV.